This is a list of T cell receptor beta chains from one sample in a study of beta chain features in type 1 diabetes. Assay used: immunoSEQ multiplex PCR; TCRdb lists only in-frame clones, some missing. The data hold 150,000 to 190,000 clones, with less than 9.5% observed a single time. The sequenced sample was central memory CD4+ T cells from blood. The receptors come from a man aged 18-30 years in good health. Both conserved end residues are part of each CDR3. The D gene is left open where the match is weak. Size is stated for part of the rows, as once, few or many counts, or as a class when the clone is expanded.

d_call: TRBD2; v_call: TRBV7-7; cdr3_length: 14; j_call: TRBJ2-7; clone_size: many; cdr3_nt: TGTGCTAGCAGCTCCGGGACTAGCGGTTACGAGCAGTACTTC; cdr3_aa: CASSSGTSGYEQYF
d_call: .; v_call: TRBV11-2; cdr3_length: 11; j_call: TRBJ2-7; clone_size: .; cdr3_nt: TGTGCCAGCAGCGTATTATACGAGCAGTACTTC; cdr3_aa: CASSVLYEQYF
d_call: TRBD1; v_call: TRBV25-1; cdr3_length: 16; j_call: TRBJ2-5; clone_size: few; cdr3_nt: TGTGCCAGCCTTTTCTCTGCCGGGACAGGTCAAGAGACCCAGTACTTC; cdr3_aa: CASLFSAGTGQETQYF
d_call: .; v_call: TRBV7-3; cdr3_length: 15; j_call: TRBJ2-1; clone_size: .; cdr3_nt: TGTGCCAGCAGCTTACCGGCGGGAAATCACAATGAGCAGTTCTTC; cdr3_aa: CASSLPAGNHNEQFF
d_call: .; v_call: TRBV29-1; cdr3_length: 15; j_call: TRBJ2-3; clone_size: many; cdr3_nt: TGCAGCGTTAAGCGACTAGCCCAGGGGAGAGATACGCAGTATTTT; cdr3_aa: CSVKRLAQGRDTQYF
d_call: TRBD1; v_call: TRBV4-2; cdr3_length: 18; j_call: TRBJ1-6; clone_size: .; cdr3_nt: TGTGCCAGCAGCCAAGAACCGGGAGGACAGGGATATAATTCACCCCTCCACTTT; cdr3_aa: CASSQEPGGQGYNSPLHF
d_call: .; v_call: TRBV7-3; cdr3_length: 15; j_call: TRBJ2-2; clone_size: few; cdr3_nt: TGTGCCAGCAGCTTACGGCAGGGCCTCACCGGGGAGCTGTTTTTT; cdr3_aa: CASSLRQGLTGELFF
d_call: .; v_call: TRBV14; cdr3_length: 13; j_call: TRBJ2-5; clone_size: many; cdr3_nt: TGTGCCAGCAGCCAGTTGACCGGGGAGACCCAGTACTTC; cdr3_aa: CASSQLTGETQYF
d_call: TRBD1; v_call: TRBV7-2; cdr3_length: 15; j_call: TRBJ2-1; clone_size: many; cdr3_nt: TGTGCCAGCAGCTTATCGGGACAGGGGGTGAATGAGCAGTTCTTC; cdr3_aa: CASSLSGQGVNEQFF
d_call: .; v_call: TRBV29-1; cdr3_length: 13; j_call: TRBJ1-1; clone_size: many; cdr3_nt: TGCAGCGTCTCAGTCCTTGTGGACACTGAAGCTTTCTTT; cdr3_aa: CSVSVLVDTEAFF
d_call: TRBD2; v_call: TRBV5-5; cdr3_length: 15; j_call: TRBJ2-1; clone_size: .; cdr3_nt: TGTGCCAGTATACGGACTAGCGGGATCTACAATGAGCAGTTCTTC; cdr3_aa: CASIRTSGIYNEQFF